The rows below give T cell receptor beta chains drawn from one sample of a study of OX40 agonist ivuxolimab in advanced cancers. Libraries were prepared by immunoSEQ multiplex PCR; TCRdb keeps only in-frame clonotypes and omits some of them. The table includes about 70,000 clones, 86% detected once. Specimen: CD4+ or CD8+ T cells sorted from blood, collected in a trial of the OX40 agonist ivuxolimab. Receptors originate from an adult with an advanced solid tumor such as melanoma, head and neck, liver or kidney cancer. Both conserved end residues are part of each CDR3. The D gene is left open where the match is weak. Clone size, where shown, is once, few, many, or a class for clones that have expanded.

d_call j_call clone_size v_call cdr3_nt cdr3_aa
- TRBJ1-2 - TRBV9 TGTGCCAGCAGCCCCCGTTCCCAGCCGGCTAACTATGGCTACACCTTC CASSPRSQPANYGYTF
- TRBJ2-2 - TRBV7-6 TGTGCCAGCAGCCCCGGCCTAACGGGGACCCAGGAGCTGTTTTTT CASSPGLTGTQELFF
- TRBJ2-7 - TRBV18 TGTGCCAGCTCACCTTCGACAGGAACCTACGAGCAGTACTTC CASSPSTGTYEQYF
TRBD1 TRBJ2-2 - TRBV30 TGTGCCTGGAGTCCATCAGGGACAGGGAACACCGGGGAGCTGTTTTTT CAWSPSGTGNTGELFF
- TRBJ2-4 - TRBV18 TGTGCCAGCTCACCCTACAATATAGCGAGGACGGGGCTAGCCAAAAACATTCAGTACTTC CASSPYNIARTGLAKNIQYF
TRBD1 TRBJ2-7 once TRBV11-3 TGTGCCAGCAGCTTCGGACAGGGGGCATTCTACGAGCAGTACTTC CASSFGQGAFYEQYF
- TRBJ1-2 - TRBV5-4 TGTGCCAGCAGCGCGGACAGTTATGGCTACACCTTC CASSADSYGYTF
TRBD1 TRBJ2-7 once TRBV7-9 TGTGCCAGCAGCAGCGTAAGGGGGCGGAACGAGCAGTACTTC CASSSVRGRNEQYF
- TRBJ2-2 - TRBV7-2 TGTGCCAGCAGCTGGTGGCGTACCGGGGAGCTGTTTTTT CASSWWRTGELFF
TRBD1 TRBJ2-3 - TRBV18 TGTGCCAGCTCACCACCGGGACAGGAAATTTACGGCACAGATACGCAGTATTTT CASSPPGQEIYGTDTQYF
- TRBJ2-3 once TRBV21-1 TGTGCCAGCGGCCGGGTTTCAAATGCCGATACGCAGTATTTT CASGRVSNADTQYF
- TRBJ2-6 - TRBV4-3 TGCGCCAGCAGCCCGGCCGGGGCCAACGTCCTGACTTTC CASSPAGANVLTF
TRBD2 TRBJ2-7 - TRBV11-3 TGTGCCAGCAGCTTTGCCAGCGGGGGCCGTTTCGAGCAGTACTTC CASSFASGGRFEQYF
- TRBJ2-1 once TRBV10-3 TGTGCCATCAGTGAGTCGACCCCGAATGAGCAGTTCTTC CAISESTPNEQFF
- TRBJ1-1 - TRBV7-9 TGTGCCAGCACCAGAGGGAGTGAGGATGCTTTCTTT CASTRGSEDAFF
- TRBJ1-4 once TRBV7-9 TGTGCCAGCACCTCCCGGGGGGTAGAAGAAAAACTGTTTTTT CASTSRGVEEKLFF
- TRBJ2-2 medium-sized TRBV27 TGTGCCGGCAGACGAGGGAGCACCGGGGAGCTGTTTTTT CAGRRGSTGELFF
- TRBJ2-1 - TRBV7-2 TGTGCCAGCAGCTTAATCACCTACAATGAGCAGTTCTTC CASSLITYNEQFF
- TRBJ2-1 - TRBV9 TGTGCCAGCAGCGTAGCTCCGGGGTGGAATGAGCAGTTCTTC CASSVAPGWNEQFF
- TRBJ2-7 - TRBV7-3 TGTGCCAGCAGCTTTTCCACAGGGACCTACGAGCAGTACTTC CASSFSTGTYEQYF
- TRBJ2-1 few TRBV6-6 TGTGCCAGCAGTCAACAGGGAGTTGAGCAGTTCTTC CASSQQGVEQFF
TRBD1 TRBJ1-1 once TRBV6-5 TGTGCCAGCAGTTCAGGACAGGGGCGGACTGAAGCTTTCTTT CASSSGQGRTEAFF
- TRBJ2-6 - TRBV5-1 TGCGCCAGCAGCCTGGGGTCTGGGGCCAACGTCCTGACTTTC CASSLGSGANVLTF
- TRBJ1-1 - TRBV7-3 TGTGCCAGCAGCTTAAAGGCCTCGAACACTGAAGCTTTCTTT CASSLKASNTEAFF
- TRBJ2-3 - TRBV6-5 TGTGCCAGCAGTTACTCTGCGGGGGCAGCGAATACGCAGTATTTT CASSYSAGAANTQYF
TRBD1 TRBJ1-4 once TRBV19 TGTGCCAGTAGTCTCCGGGACAGGGATGAAAAACTGTTTTTT CASSLRDRDEKLFF
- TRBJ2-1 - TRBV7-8 TGTGCCAGCAGCTTAGTTAATGAGCAGTTCTTC CASSLVNEQFF
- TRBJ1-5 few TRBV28 TGTGCCAGCAGGGAAAATAGCAATCAGCCCCAGCATTTT CASRENSNQPQHF
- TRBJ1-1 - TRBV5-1 TGCGCCAGCAGCTATACCGAGGGCACTGAAGCTTTCTTT CASSYTEGTEAFF
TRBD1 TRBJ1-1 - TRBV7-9 TGTGCCAGCAGCCCTCGGACAGGGAGGAACACTGAAGCTTTCTTT CASSPRTGRNTEAFF
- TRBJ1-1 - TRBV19 TGTGCCAGTAGTATAAACGGGAGGAACACTGAAGCTTTCTTT CASSINGRNTEAFF
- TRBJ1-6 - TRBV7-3 TGTGCCAGCAGCTTAAGAGGATTTGATTCACCCCTCCACTTT CASSLRGFDSPLHF
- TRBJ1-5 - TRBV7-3 TGTGCCAGCAGCTTAACAGGGGACCAGCCCCAGCATTTT CASSLTGDQPQHF
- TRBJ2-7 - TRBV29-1 TGCAGCGCTGGGAAGGACCAGAGCTCCTACGAGCAGTACTTC CSAGKDQSSYEQYF
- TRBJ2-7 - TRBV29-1 TGCAGCGCGGCGGGCAGCTCCTACGAGCAGTACTTC CSAAGSSYEQYF
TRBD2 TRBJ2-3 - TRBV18 TGTGCCAGCTCCTCCGGACTAGCGGGGTTAGATACGCAGTATTTT CASSSGLAGLDTQYF
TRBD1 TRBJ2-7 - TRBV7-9 TGTGCCAGCAGCCCCGCGCGGGCAGGGGGCCACGAGCAGTACTTC CASSPARAGGHEQYF
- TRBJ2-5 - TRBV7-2 TGTGCCAGCAGCTCCGTAACGGGACCACAAGAGACCCAGTACTTC CASSSVTGPQETQYF
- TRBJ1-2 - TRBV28 TGTGCCAGCATAAAGACAGGACCTTATGGCTACACCTTC CASIKTGPYGYTF
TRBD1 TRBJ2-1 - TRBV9 TGTGCCAGCAGCGAGGGACAGGGGGTTCGCGAGCAGTTCTTC CASSEGQGVREQFF
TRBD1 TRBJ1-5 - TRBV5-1 TGCGCCAGCAGCCCCGGGACAGGGGATCAGCCCCAGCATTTT CASSPGTGDQPQHF
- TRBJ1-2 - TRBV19 TGTGCCAGTAGAATGGACTTAAACTATGGCTACACCTTC CASRMDLNYGYTF
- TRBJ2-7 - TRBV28 TGTGCCAGCAGTCCCCCAGGTGTCTCCTACGAGCAGTACTTC CASSPPGVSYEQYF
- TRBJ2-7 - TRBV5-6 TGTGCCAGCAGCACGGAGACAGGCCGAAAAGCCCCCGAGCAGTACTTC CASSTETGRKAPEQYF
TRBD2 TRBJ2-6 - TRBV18 TGTGCCAGCTCCGGGGGGGATCTTGGGGCCAACGTCCTGACTTTC CASSGGDLGANVLTF
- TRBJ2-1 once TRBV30 TGTGCCTGGAGTGTACGTAATGAGCAGTTCTTC CAWSVRNEQFF
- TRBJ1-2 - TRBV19 TGTGCCAGTAGTATTCCTCTCAAGGCGTCCTCTGGCTACACCTTC CASSIPLKASSGYTF
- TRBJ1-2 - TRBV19 TGTGCCAGTAGTATAGCGGGGCTGAACTATGGCTACACCTTC CASSIAGLNYGYTF
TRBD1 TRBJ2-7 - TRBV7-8 TGTGCCAGCAGCTTGACAGGGAACGGCGAGCAGTACTTC CASSLTGNGEQYF
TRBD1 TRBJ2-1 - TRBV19 TGTGCCAGTAGTGGGTCAGGGGGAAAGGAGCAGTTCTTC CASSGSGGKEQFF
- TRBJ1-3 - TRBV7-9 TGTGCCAGCAGCTTAGGGAACTCTGGAAACACCATATATTTT CASSLGNSGNTIYF
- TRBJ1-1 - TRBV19 TGTGCCAGTAGTACCGCTCTTGGTGGTGCTGAAGCTTTCTTT CASSTALGGAEAFF
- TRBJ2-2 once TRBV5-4 TGTGCCAGCAGCGGGGGGCTAATCACCGGGGAGCTGTTTTTT CASSGGLITGELFF
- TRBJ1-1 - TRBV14 TGTGCCAGCAGTCCCTATATCGACAGACGTGTCTTGAACACTGAAGCTTTCTTT CASSPYIDRRVLNTEAFF
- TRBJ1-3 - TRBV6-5 TGTGCCAGCAGCAAGGACGGCCCTTTAAGAAACACCATATATTTT CASSKDGPLRNTIYF
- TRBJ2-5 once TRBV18 TGTGCCAGCTCACCAGGGACAAACCAAGAGACCCAGTACTTC CASSPGTNQETQYF